The 2 T cell receptor beta chains in this list originate from one sample, sequenced in a study of response to subunit inactivated influenza vaccine. TCRdb re-called the RT-PCR reads with MiXCR, one entry per CDR3 protein. The profile shows some 550,000 distinct CDR3 sequences, approximately 24% of them singletons. The data also belong to a second study, concerning T cells expressing NK-cell markers. Turning to that study: 5'RACE template switching built TCR beta cDNA with unique molecular identifiers.

The source was CD4+ T cells sorted from PBMCs, collected 12 days after vaccination. All receptors come from a man aged 50 to 60 who received an inactivated influenza vaccine.

In this sample, this clonotype turned up once. The CDR3 spells CASSLPPGTEAFF. The CDR3 nucleotides read TGTGCCAGCAGTTTACCGCCGGGGACTGAAGCTTTCTTT. The chain combines TRBV12-3 or TRBV12-4 with TRBJ1-1; no definite D call. V was trimmed by 2 bases and J by 5 bases, leaving 9 bases between them. The CDR3 is 13 residues long.

V usage is TRBV20-1 and J usage is TRBJ2-3; D is undetermined. The CDR3 has 16 amino acids. V dropped 1 base and J dropped 2 bases, with 16 bases sitting between them. Germline CDR1 reads DFQATT; CDR2 reads SNEGSKA (reference sequence). CDR3 in DNA: TGCAGTGCTAGAGTGGTACTACCAACCCTCACAGATACGCAGTATTTT. As protein: CSARVVLPTLTDTQYF.